This entry is about one T cell receptor (beta chain). Its antigen has not been determined. The record has no base qualities; no much larger clone is one base away. This sample stems from a study of blood T cell repertoires in COVID-19 (dated by TCRdb to about 2020). Some background on the complete study: Collaborator samples came from the United States, Italy and Spain and covered acute and convalescent phases of COVID-19. The prospective study material was composed of cDNA or gDNA derived from T cells, B-cell-depleted T cells, or PBMCs. Subjects who had been exposed to COVID-19, were actively infected with it, or had recovered from it provided the deeply sampled blood TCRbeta repertoires that made up the dataset. A freely available public database, intended as a resource for researchers studying the immune response to SARS-CoV-2, is where the repertoires were released. Samples came from the ongoing ImmuneRACE study (first 160 participants) plus 1,254 subjects from 6 global collaborators. Nearly every sample came with metadata listing a de-identified subject ID, COVID-19 status, age in years and sex. Where available, HLA class I and class II types were obtained from metadata supplied by the sample provider rather than from assay-based typing. The study at large found these results: The quantity of clinical and demographic metadata differed by source and by participant and was supplied without curation.

A second Seattle source provided samples from volunteer blood donors who had recovered from COVID-19. The collaborating institutions used their own protocols to collect whole blood in K2EDTA tubes. For TCRbeta analysis, collaborator samples were shipped as frozen whole blood, as isolated PBMCs, or as DNA extracted from either sample type. TCRbeta CDR3 regions were amplified from genomic DNA by means of the immunoSEQ Assay, a bias-controlled multiplex PCR. Processing in the source paper ran as follows. Nucleated cell counts per sample were estimated from amplification of reference gene primers within the assay. To quantify the absolute abundance of each unique TCRbeta CDR3 rearrangement, sequence reads were collapsed and filtered. For each sample, productive Simpson clonality was calculated as the square root of Simpson's diversity index across productive rearrangements. Here the immuneACCESS table is served through TCRdb, limited to in-frame sequences with V and J called. Missing clones are a known gap in these copies; in checked studies unresolved V genes cover under half, and the rest lacks a known reason. V and J calls and clone size are given by that table; D and trimming were obtained from the DNA. Across this sample there are about 280,000 clones, with approximately 83% seen only once. The ten largest clonotypes hold about 1.9% of the sample.

Sequencing was carried out using peripheral blood. This clonotype was obtained from a woman younger than 45 who had recovered from COVID-19.

The bases are TGCGCCAGCAGCTTCTCTAGCGCGCGCACAGATACGCAGTATTTT. The encoded protein is CASSFSSARTDTQYF. The rearrangement combines TRBV5-1 with TRBJ2-3; possibly the D gene is TRBD2, per 6 matching bases. CDR1 SGHRS and CDR2 YFSETQ are derived from the germline V gene. V loses 2 bases, J loses 1 base, and the germline ends lie 11 bases apart. Taken from cysteine to phenylalanine, the CDR3 has 15 residues. Kept here is only the CDR3 DNA, which spans 45 bases and is read in frame from base 1.